This entry lists 20 T cell receptor beta chains sequenced from one sample in a study of human T cells and chemical hapten exposure. Specified time point: patch test 3, about 24 weeks after DPC sensitization. Regarding treatment: therapeutic diphenylcyclopropenone sensitization with weekly scalp DPC. TCRdb itself ran the RACE reads through MiXCR, one entry per CDR3 protein. The sample has roughly 100,000 distinct CDR3 sequences, around 35% seen once. Source: whole blood, taken in connection with sensitization to the hapten diphenylcyclopropenone (DPC). The source is a man between 35 and 55 years old with alopecia areata. Some clones in this sample may be carry-over from other donors' samples.

The chain is built from TRBV7-9 and TRBJ2-1; D is possibly TRBD1 or TRBD2 (5 bases each). Trimming stripped 11 bases from V and 8 bases from J, with 22 bases between. CDR3 length: 14 amino acids. From germline, CDR1 is SEHNR and CDR2 FQNEAQ (reference sequence). Here the CDR3 reads CAVSGSGPGDEQFF. The CDR3 DNA reads as TGTGCCGTCAGTGGATCGGGGCCCGGCGATGAGCAGTTCTTC.

In its sample, this clonotype was seen a few times. The gene calls are TRBV18 and TRBJ2-4, with D uncertain. Germline lookup yields CDR1 KGHSH and CDR2 LQKENI. CDR3 size: 12 residues. Trimming cost V 6 bases and J 8 bases, with 11 bases left between them. The CDR3 nucleotides read TGTGCCAGCTCCCCCCGGACGGACATTCAGTACTTC. This encodes CASSPRTDIQYF.

This chain links TRBV12-2 with TRBJ2-7; the table's D call, TRBD2, was not checked against the DNA. TRBV12-2 is tagged as a pseudogene. CDR3 size: 15 residues. CDR3 DNA sequence: TGTGCAAGTCGCTTAGGGGAAGGAGGAATCTACGAGCAGTACGTC. It yields the protein CASRLGEGGIYEQYV.

This clonotype has only a few counts. The chain has TRBV7-2 and TRBJ1-1, with a tentative D call TRBD1 (6 bases). Deletions cut 2 bases from V and 4 bases from J, with 11 bases between. Germline CDR1 SGHTA, CDR2 FQGNSA. This CDR3 has 14 amino acids. The CDR3 DNA reads as TGTGCCAGCAGCTTAAATGGGGGCGGCACTGAAGCTTTCTTT. This translates into CASSLNGGGTEAFF. Together with reference TRBV7-2 and TRBJ1-1, the CDR3 gives the full variable domain: GAGVSQSPSNKVTEKGKDVELRCDPISGHTALYWYRQSLGQGLEFLIYFQGNSAPDKSGLPSDRFSAERTGGSVSTLTIQRTQQEDSAVYLCASSLNGGGTEAFFGQGTRLTVV.

The chain carries TRBV6-2 or TRBV6-3 and TRBJ2-7; 8 positions agree with TRBD1. With V trimmed by 5 bases and J by 2 bases, 5 bases remained unmatched. Germline assignment: CDR1 MNHEY and CDR2 SVGEGT. This CDR3 has 14 residues. The CDR3: CASSHRQGTYEQYF. DNA for the CDR3: TGTGCCAGCAGTCACAGACAGGGGACCTACGAGCAGTACTTC.

V is TRBV2 and J is TRBJ2-7; 7 bases are shared with TRBD2. V shed 1 base and J 3 bases; nucleotides not matched to a gene: 3. CDR3 length: 14 amino acids. Germline V CDR1 and CDR2: SNHLY, FYNNEI. In nucleotides, the CDR3 is TGTGCCAGCAGTGAAGGGCTAGCGGTCTACGAGCAGTACGTC. Its protein is CASSEGLAVYEQYV.

The chain combines TRBV27 with TRBJ2-4, with D perhaps TRBD2 (6 bases). The V gene lost 3 bases and the J gene lost 2 bases, with 8 bases spanning the gap. The CDR3 extends over 14 amino acids. Germline V lookup: CDR1 MNHEY, CDR2 SMNVEV (reference sequence). The CDR3 spells CASSFRGTKNIQYF. The CDR3 DNA follows: TGTGCCAGCAGTTTCCGGGGGACCAAAAACATTCAGTACTTC.

This clonotype was counted only a few times. CDR3 DNA: TGTGCCATCAGAGGTGGGCCAGGCACAGATACGCAGTATTTT. Translating it yields CAIRGGPGTDTQYF. The chain is built from TRBV10-3 and TRBJ2-3; D is ambiguous. Trimming stripped 6 bases from V and 1 base from J, with 11 bases between. This CDR3 contains 14 residues. Per the germline V gene, CDR1 is ENHRY and CDR2 is SYGVKD.

This clonotype was detected a few times. This rearrangement joins TRBV5-6 to TRBJ1-5; a weak D match, TRBD1 (5 bases). This CDR3 is built from 17 residues. Germline CDR1 is SGHDT and CDR2 is YYEEEE. The germline V and J ends were trimmed by 1 base and 5 bases, with 19 bases remaining between them. CDR3 coding DNA: TGTGCCAGCAGCTTGACGGGACGCCTTAGTGGGGATCAGCCCCAGCATTTT. It translates to CASSLTGRLSGDQPQHF.

This sequence joins TRBV28 and TRBJ2-7, with D perhaps assigned TRBD1 or TRBD2 (5 bases each). The CDR3 totals 13 residues. Germline V gene sequence: CDR1 MDHEN, CDR2 SYDVKM. Trimming took 7 bases from V and 5 from J, leaving 15 bases between them. CDR3 amino acids: CASIRAGTDEQYV. CDR3 nucleotides: TGTGCCAGCATCAGGGCAGGGACGGACGAGCAGTACGTC.

This clonotype was detected only a few times. V is TRBV2 and J is TRBJ2-1, with TRBD2 matching 14 bases. This CDR3 comprises 17 residues. The germline CDR1 and CDR2 sequences are SNHLY and FYNNEI. Losses at the gene ends were 1 base for V and 9 bases for J; bases not matched to a gene: 8. The CDR3 sequence: CASSEDGTSGRGGEQFF. Here the CDR3 DNA reads TGTGCCAGCAGTGAAGACGGGACTAGCGGGAGAGGTGGTGAGCAGTTCTTC.

This clonotype was recorded a few times. The rearrangement uses TRBV12-3 or TRBV12-4 and TRBJ2-3; 8 bases line up with TRBD2. Trimming cost V 4 bases and J 5 bases; bases outside gene matches: 14. The CDR3 consists of 17 residues. CDR3: CASSSTSGGLGIDTQYF. DNA for the CDR3: TGTGCCAGCAGTTCAACCAGCGGGGGCCTGGGGATAGATACGCAGTATTTT.

This clonotype was seen repeatedly, ten times or more. This chain links TRBV28 with TRBJ2-2; D gene ambiguous. Germline V gene data show CDR1 as MDHEN and CDR2 as SYDVKM. This CDR3 contains 14 residues. The V and J ends lost 2 bases and 3 bases respectively, with 7 bases between them. This CDR3 is CASSLVDYTGELFF. DNA of the CDR3: TGTGCCAGCAGTTTAGTAGACTACACCGGGGAGCTGTTTTTT.

This clonotype is labeled large. V gene TRBV13 combines with J gene TRBJ2-3, with 8 bases lining up with TRBD2. The CDR3 covers 16 residues. The germline V gene encodes CDR1 PRHDT and CDR2 FYEKMQ (reference sequence). The junction had 5 bases not matched to a gene; V was cut back by 1 base and J by 2 bases. CDR3 in amino acids: CASSLAVSGTTDTQYF. The CDR3 bases are TGTGCCAGCAGCTTAGCAGTTAGCGGGACCACAGATACGCAGTATTTT.

The V gene is TRBV30, the J gene TRBJ2-5, with no clear D. V was cut by 4 bases and J by 1 base, with 13 bases left in between. The CDR3 is 14 residues long. CDR1 GTSNPN and CDR2 SVGIG come from the germline V gene (reference sequence). For the CDR3, the DNA is TGTGCCTGGACGTGGACGGGCGGCCAAGAGACCCAGTACTTC. Residues: CAWTWTGGQETQYF.

This clonotype was seen repeatedly, ten times or more. In DNA form, the CDR3 reads TGTGCCAGCAGTTCGCTATACCCTTACAATGAGCAGTTCTTC. It is translated as CASSSLYPYNEQFF. The chain has TRBV6-2 or TRBV6-3 and TRBJ2-1; D is ambiguous. CDR1 is MNHEY, CDR2 SVGEGT, per germline. The CDR3 extends over 14 amino acids. V lost 4 bases to trimming and J lost 4 bases, with 11 bases between them.

There are a few counts of this clonotype. J is TRBJ1-2 and V is TRBV6-5, with 8 bases aligning to TRBD1. V shed 2 bases and J 3 bases; nucleotides not matched to a gene: 5. Germline assignment: CDR1 MNHEY and CDR2 SVGAGI. This CDR3 has 15 amino acids. The CDR3 spells CASSYTSGGDYGYTF. DNA for the CDR3: TGTGCCAGCAGTTACACGTCAGGGGGCGACTATGGCTACACCTTC.

This chain links TRBV7-2 with TRBJ1-1; D possibly corresponds to TRBD1 (5 bases). The germline gives CDR1 SGHTA, CDR2 FQGNSA. The CDR3 has 13 amino acids. Trimming took 1 base from V and 5 from J, leaving 8 bases between them. DNA for the CDR3: TGTGCCAGCAGCTTAGTTTGGGGGACTGAAGCTTTCTTT. This gives the protein CASSLVWGTEAFF.

This clonotype was observed a single time. The chain is built from TRBV4-3 and TRBJ2-7; 9 bases are shared with TRBD2. J lost 0 bases, V lost 6 bases, and 12 bases had no gene match. The germline V gene encodes CDR1 LGHNA and CDR2 YSLEER. This CDR3 region has 17 residues. The CDR3 sequence is CASSPRLAEGTSYEQYV. The CDR3 DNA reads TGCGCCAGCAGTCCCAGACTAGCGGAGGGTACCTCCTACGAGCAGTACGTC.

This clonotype was found a few times. The CDR3 nucleotides are TGTGCCAGCAGTTACTCACAGGTCTCCTACGAGCAGTACGTC. It encodes CASSYSQVSYEQYV. V usage is TRBV6-2 or TRBV6-3 and J usage is TRBJ2-7; D is perhaps TRBD1 (5 bases). The germline V gene encodes CDR1 MNHEY and CDR2 SVGEGT. CDR3 length equals 14 residues. The V end was cut by 0 bases, the J end by 0 bases, with 6 bases between.